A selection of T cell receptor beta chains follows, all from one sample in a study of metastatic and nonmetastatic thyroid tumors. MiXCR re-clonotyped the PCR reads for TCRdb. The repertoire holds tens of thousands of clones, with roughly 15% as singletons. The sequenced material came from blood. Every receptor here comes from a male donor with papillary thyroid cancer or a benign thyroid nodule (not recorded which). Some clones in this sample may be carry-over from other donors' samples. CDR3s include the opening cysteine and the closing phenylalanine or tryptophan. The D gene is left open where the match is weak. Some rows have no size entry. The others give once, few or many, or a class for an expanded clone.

CDR3: CASSLSSGNSPLHF
DNA: TGTGCCAGCAGTTTATCATCGGGGAATTCACCCCTCCACTTT
size: medium-sized
V: TRBV12-3/TRBV12-4
D: -
J: TRBJ1-6

CDR3: CSARAGREGTGELFF
DNA: TGCAGTGCTAGAGCGGGGAGGGAGGGCACCGGGGAGCTGTTTTTT
size: many
V: TRBV20-1
D: TRBD2
J: TRBJ2-2

CDR3: CASSLSMNTEAFF
DNA: TGTGCCAGCAGCTTATCGATGAACACTGAAGCTTTCTTT
size: -
V: TRBV11-3
D: -
J: TRBJ1-1

CDR3: CAGKSGETTEAFF
DNA: TGTGCCGGAAAGTCAGGGGAGACCACTGAAGCTTTCTTT
size: -
V: TRBV12-3/TRBV12-4
D: -
J: TRBJ1-1

CDR3: CSAREQTGPLARSGYTF
DNA: TGCAGTGCTAGGGAACAGACAGGGCCCCTGGCTAGGTCTGGCTACACCTTC
size: few
V: TRBV20-1
D: TRBD1
J: TRBJ1-2

CDR3: CSVDRQNTEAFF
DNA: TGCAGCGTGGACAGGCAGAACACTGAAGCTTTCTTT
size: many
V: TRBV29-1
D: TRBD1
J: TRBJ1-1

CDR3: CASSRGLARYLSSYEQYF
DNA: TGTGCCAGCAGCCGAGGACTAGCGAGATACCTAAGCTCCTACGAGCAGTACTTC
size: many
V: TRBV3-1
D: TRBD2
J: TRBJ2-7

CDR3: CASSFYGGGQPQHF
DNA: TGTGCCAGCAGCTTCTATGGGGGTGGTCAGCCCCAGCATTTT
size: many
V: TRBV7-2
D: -
J: TRBJ1-5

CDR3: CASSLGGTTGNQPQHF
DNA: TGTGCCAGCAGCTTGGGTGGGACCACGGGGAATCAGCCCCAGCATTTT
size: many
V: TRBV5-4
D: -
J: TRBJ1-5

CDR3: CASSYRGRATGELFF
DNA: TGTGCCAGCAGCTACAGGGGACGGGCCACCGGGGAGCTGTTTTTT
size: many
V: TRBV5-5
D: TRBD1
J: TRBJ2-2

CDR3: CASSPNIQGRGGYTF
DNA: TGTGCCAGCAGCCCGAATATACAGGGGCGGGGTGGCTACACCTTC
size: many
V: TRBV5-5
D: TRBD1
J: TRBJ1-2

CDR3: CASSSPSGGQVNEQYF
DNA: TGTGCCAGCAGTTCTCCCTCCGGGGGCCAGGTCAACGAGCAGTACTTC
size: medium-sized
V: TRBV28
D: -
J: TRBJ2-7

CDR3: CAWSLAYQETQYF
DNA: TGTGCCTGGAGCCTAGCTTACCAAGAGACCCAGTACTTC
size: many
V: TRBV30
D: -
J: TRBJ2-5

CDR3: CASSEGTGNTIYF
DNA: TGTGCCAGCAGTGAGGGTACTGGAAACACCATATATTTT
size: many
V: TRBV2
D: -
J: TRBJ1-3

CDR3: CASSPGQGGSYGYTF
DNA: TGCGCCAGCAGCCCGGGACAGGGTGGGTCGTATGGCTACACCTTC
size: few
V: TRBV5-1
D: TRBD1
J: TRBJ1-2

CDR3: CALAPPGHTGTEAFF
DNA: TGTGCCTTAGCTCCACCGGGCCACACCGGCACTGAAGCTTTCTTT
size: many
V: TRBV30
D: -
J: TRBJ1-1

CDR3: CASSLTGDYDEQFF
DNA: TGTGCCAGCAGTTTGACAGGGGATTACGATGAGCAGTTCTTC
size: many
V: TRBV12-3/TRBV12-4
D: TRBD1
J: TRBJ2-1

CDR3: CASSPGRKLEAFF
DNA: TGTGCCAGCAGTCCCGGCAGGAAACTTGAAGCTTTCTTT
size: many
V: TRBV6-1
D: -
J: TRBJ1-1

CDR3: CASSYQDREGNEKLFF
DNA: TGTGCCAGCAGTTACCAGGACAGGGAAGGGAATGAAAAACTGTTTTTT
size: many
V: TRBV6-6
D: TRBD1
J: TRBJ1-4

CDR3: CASSLSGGWDTEAFF
DNA: TGTGCCAGCAGTTTATCAGGGGGGTGGGACACTGAAGCTTTCTTT
size: -
V: TRBV27
D: -
J: TRBJ1-1

CDR3: CASSPGGSGGFFSSYNEQFF
DNA: TGTGCCAGCAGCCCCGGGGGTAGCGGGGGTTTTTTTAGCTCCTACAATGAGCAGTTCTTC
size: once
V: TRBV4-2
D: TRBD2
J: TRBJ2-1

CDR3: CASRGGQGASEAFF
DNA: TGTGCCAGCAGGGGGGGACAGGGGGCGTCGGAAGCTTTCTTT
size: many
V: TRBV12-3/TRBV12-4
D: TRBD1
J: TRBJ1-1

CDR3: CASTLGGSHDDQFF
DNA: TGCGCCAGCACCTTGGGGGGCAGTCACGATGATCAGTTCTTC
size: -
V: TRBV5-1
D: -
J: TRBJ2-1

CDR3: CASSLTGELFF
DNA: TGTGCCAGCAGTTTAACCGGGGAGCTGTTTTTT
size: many
V: TRBV27
D: -
J: TRBJ2-2

CDR3: CASSLMGVGGYTF
DNA: TGTGCCAGCAGTTTAATGGGGGTTGGCGGCTACACCTTC
size: many
V: TRBV12-3/TRBV12-4
D: -
J: TRBJ1-2

CDR3: CAWGQNEQFF
DNA: TGTGCCTGGGGACAGAATGAGCAGTTCTTC
size: many
V: TRBV30
D: -
J: TRBJ2-1

CDR3: CASSQARTGDTKETQYF
DNA: TGCGCCAGCAGCCAGGCGAGAACAGGGGATACCAAAGAGACCCAGTACTTC
size: few
V: TRBV4-1
D: TRBD1
J: TRBJ2-5

CDR3: CASSSRRGSVLSTDTQYF
DNA: TGTGCCAGCAGCTCCCGGCGTGGGAGTGTCTTGAGCACAGATACGCAGTATTTT
size: -
V: TRBV12-3/TRBV12-4
D: -
J: TRBJ2-3

CDR3: CSAMTGSSYEQYF
DNA: TGCAGCGCAATGACAGGGAGCTCCTACGAGCAGTACTTC
size: many
V: TRBV29-1
D: TRBD1
J: TRBJ2-7